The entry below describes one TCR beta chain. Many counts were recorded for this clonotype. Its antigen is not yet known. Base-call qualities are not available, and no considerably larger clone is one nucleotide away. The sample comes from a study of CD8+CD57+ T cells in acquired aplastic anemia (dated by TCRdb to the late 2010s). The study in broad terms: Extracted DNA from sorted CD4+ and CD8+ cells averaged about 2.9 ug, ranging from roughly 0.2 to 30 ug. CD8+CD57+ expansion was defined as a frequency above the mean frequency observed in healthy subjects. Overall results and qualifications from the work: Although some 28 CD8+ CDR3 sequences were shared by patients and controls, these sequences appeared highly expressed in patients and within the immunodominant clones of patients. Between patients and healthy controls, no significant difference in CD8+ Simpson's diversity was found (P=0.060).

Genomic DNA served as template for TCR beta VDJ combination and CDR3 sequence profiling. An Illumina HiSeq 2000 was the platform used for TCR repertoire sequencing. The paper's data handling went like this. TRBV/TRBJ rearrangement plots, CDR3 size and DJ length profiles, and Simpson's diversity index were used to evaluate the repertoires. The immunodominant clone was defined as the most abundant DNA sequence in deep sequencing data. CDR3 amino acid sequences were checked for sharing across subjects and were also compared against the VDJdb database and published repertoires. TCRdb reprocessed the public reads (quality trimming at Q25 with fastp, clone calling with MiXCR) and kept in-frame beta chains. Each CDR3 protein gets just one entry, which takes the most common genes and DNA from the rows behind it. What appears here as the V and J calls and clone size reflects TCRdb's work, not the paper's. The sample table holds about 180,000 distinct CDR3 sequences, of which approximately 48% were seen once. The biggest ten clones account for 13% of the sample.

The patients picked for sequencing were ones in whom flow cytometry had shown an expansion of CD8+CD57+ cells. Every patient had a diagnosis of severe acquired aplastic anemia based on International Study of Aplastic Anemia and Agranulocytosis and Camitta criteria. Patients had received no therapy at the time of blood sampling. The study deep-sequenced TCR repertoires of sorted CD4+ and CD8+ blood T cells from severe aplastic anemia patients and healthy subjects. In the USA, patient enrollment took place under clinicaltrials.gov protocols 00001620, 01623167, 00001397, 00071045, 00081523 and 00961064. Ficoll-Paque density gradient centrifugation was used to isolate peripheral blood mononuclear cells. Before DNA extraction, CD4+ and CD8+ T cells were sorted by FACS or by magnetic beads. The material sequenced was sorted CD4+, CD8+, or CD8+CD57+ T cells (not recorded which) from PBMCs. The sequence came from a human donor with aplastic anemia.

This receptor carries the CDR3 CSAGSGGNTEAFF. In nucleotides, the sequence is TGCAGTGCCGGATCCGGGGGGAACACTGAAGCTTTCTTT. The rearrangement combines TRBV20-1 with TRBJ1-1; perhaps TRBD1 is the D gene, with 5 bases matching. The trim is 6 bases for V and 1 base for J, with a gap of 12 bases between the germline ends. Including cysteine and phenylalanine, the CDR3 has 13 amino acids. CDR3 DNA only is kept here, 39 bases in frame from base 1. Looking up the germline V gene (reference sequence) yields CDR1 DFQATT and CDR2 SNEGSKA.